Listed below are T cell receptor beta chains from one sample, sequenced in a study of T cell clonotyping in hematopoietic cell transplantation. The table came from immunoSEQ multiplex PCR; TCRdb's copy has only in-frame clones and leaves some out. The data hold tens of thousands of clones, with 94% observed a single time. Source material: peripheral blood mononuclear cells. These receptors came from a woman aged 50 to 65 in good health. Some clones in this sample may be carry-over from other donors' samples. Both conserved end residues are part of each CDR3. D genes are given only for firm matches. Some rows have no size entry. The others give once, few or many, or a class for an expanded clone.

j_call: TRBJ1-2; cdr3_length: 14; d_call: TRBD1; v_call: TRBV6-1; clone_size: NA; cdr3_nt: TGTGCCAGCAGTGCGTTCATACAGGGGTTTGGCTACACCTTC; cdr3_aa: CASSAFIQGFGYTF
j_call: TRBJ2-5; cdr3_length: 15; d_call: NA; v_call: TRBV5-1; clone_size: NA; cdr3_nt: TGCGCCAGCAGCATAGCAGGGGGGCGGACGGAGACCCAGTACTTC; cdr3_aa: CASSIAGGRTETQYF
j_call: TRBJ2-2; cdr3_length: 15; d_call: NA; v_call: TRBV9; clone_size: NA; cdr3_nt: TGTGCCAGCAGCCCCCTGGGCGCGAACACCGGGGAGCTGTTTTTT; cdr3_aa: CASSPLGANTGELFF
j_call: TRBJ1-2; cdr3_length: 15; d_call: TRBD1; v_call: TRBV9; clone_size: NA; cdr3_nt: TGTGCCAGCAGCACCCGACAGGGCCCTAACTATGGCTACACCTTC; cdr3_aa: CASSTRQGPNYGYTF
j_call: TRBJ1-2; cdr3_length: 11; d_call: NA; v_call: TRBV6-6; clone_size: NA; cdr3_nt: TGTGCCAGCAGACTTGGCTATGGCTACACCTTC; cdr3_aa: CASRLGYGYTF
j_call: TRBJ1-1; cdr3_length: 13; d_call: NA; v_call: TRBV9; clone_size: NA; cdr3_nt: TGTGCCAGCAGCGCCGGCTGGCTCTCCGAAGCTTTCTTT; cdr3_aa: CASSAGWLSEAFF
j_call: TRBJ2-5; cdr3_length: 13; d_call: NA; v_call: TRBV11-2; clone_size: once; cdr3_nt: TGTGCCAGCAGCTTAGGTATCCAAGAGACCCAGTACTTC; cdr3_aa: CASSLGIQETQYF
j_call: TRBJ2-7; cdr3_length: 13; d_call: TRBD1; v_call: TRBV27; clone_size: few; cdr3_nt: TGTGCCAGTATCGGGACAGGGTTCTTCGAGCAGTACTTC; cdr3_aa: CASIGTGFFEQYF
j_call: TRBJ2-7; cdr3_length: 18; d_call: NA; v_call: TRBV6-4; clone_size: NA; cdr3_nt: TGTGCCAGCAGTGACTCGCCAGCCCTCTTTCGGGGGTCCTACGAGCAGTACTTC; cdr3_aa: CASSDSPALFRGSYEQYF
j_call: TRBJ1-4; cdr3_length: 16; d_call: NA; v_call: TRBV6-6; clone_size: NA; cdr3_nt: TGTGCCAGCAGTCCCAATATGACACCCACCAGGGAAAAACTGTTTTTT; cdr3_aa: CASSPNMTPTREKLFF
j_call: TRBJ1-1; cdr3_length: 13; d_call: NA; v_call: TRBV4-1; clone_size: NA; cdr3_nt: TGCGCCAGCAGCGCCCTTACAAGATCGGAAGCTTTCTTT; cdr3_aa: CASSALTRSEAFF
j_call: TRBJ1-2; cdr3_length: 15; d_call: NA; v_call: TRBV11-3; clone_size: once; cdr3_nt: TGTGCCAGCAGCTTAATCGGACTAACTAACTATGGCTACACCTTC; cdr3_aa: CASSLIGLTNYGYTF
j_call: TRBJ1-6; cdr3_length: 14; d_call: NA; v_call: TRBV11-3; clone_size: NA; cdr3_nt: TGTGCCAGCAGCCATGGACCAGGGGATTCACCCCTCCACTTT; cdr3_aa: CASSHGPGDSPLHF
j_call: TRBJ1-1; cdr3_length: 12; d_call: NA; v_call: TRBV28; clone_size: once; cdr3_nt: TGTGCCAGCAGTTTAGTGAACACTGAAGCTTTCTTT; cdr3_aa: CASSLVNTEAFF
j_call: TRBJ1-2; cdr3_length: 13; d_call: NA; v_call: TRBV4-1; clone_size: few; cdr3_nt: TGCGCCAGCAGTCGGGACGCTAACTATGGCTACACCTTC; cdr3_aa: CASSRDANYGYTF
j_call: TRBJ1-2; cdr3_length: 14; d_call: NA; v_call: TRBV2; clone_size: NA; cdr3_nt: TGTGCCAGCAGAAACAGCCCAGCTAACTATGGCTACACCTTC; cdr3_aa: CASRNSPANYGYTF
j_call: TRBJ1-5; cdr3_length: 14; d_call: TRBD1; v_call: TRBV11-2; clone_size: NA; cdr3_nt: TGTGCCAGCAGTAAGGGACAGGGCAATCAGCCCCAGCATTTT; cdr3_aa: CASSKGQGNQPQHF
j_call: TRBJ1-2; cdr3_length: 13; d_call: NA; v_call: TRBV2; clone_size: NA; cdr3_nt: TGTGCCAGCAGTGAAGCGCAGGAATATGGCTACACCTTC; cdr3_aa: CASSEAQEYGYTF
j_call: TRBJ1-1; cdr3_length: 14; d_call: NA; v_call: TRBV6-1; clone_size: once; cdr3_nt: TGTGCCAGCAGTGCCTTAACGGGGAACACTGAAGCTTTCTTT; cdr3_aa: CASSALTGNTEAFF
j_call: TRBJ2-3; cdr3_length: 14; d_call: NA; v_call: TRBV5-1; clone_size: NA; cdr3_nt: TGCGCCAGCAGCTTGACCGGGGGCGGGGATACGCAGTATTTT; cdr3_aa: CASSLTGGGDTQYF
j_call: TRBJ1-1; cdr3_length: 14; d_call: NA; v_call: TRBV5-1; clone_size: NA; cdr3_nt: TGCGCCAGCAGTTCAATACAGGGGAACACTGAAGCTTTCTTT; cdr3_aa: CASSSIQGNTEAFF
j_call: TRBJ1-2; cdr3_length: 13; d_call: TRBD1; v_call: TRBV29-1; clone_size: NA; cdr3_nt: TGCAGCGTTGAAACAGGGGCTGGCTATGGCTACACCTTC; cdr3_aa: CSVETGAGYGYTF